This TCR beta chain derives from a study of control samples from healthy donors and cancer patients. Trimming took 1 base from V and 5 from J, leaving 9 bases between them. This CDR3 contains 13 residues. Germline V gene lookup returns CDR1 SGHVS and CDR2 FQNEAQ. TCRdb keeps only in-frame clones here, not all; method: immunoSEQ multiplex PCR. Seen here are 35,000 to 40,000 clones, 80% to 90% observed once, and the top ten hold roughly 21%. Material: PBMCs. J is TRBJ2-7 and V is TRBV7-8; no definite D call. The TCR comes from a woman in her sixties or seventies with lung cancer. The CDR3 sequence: CASSLGYRDEQYF. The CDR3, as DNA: TGTGCCAGCAGCTTAGGGTACCGCGACGAGCAGTACTTC. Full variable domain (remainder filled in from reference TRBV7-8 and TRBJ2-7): GAGVSQSPRYKVAKRGQDVALRCDPISGHVSLFWYQQALGQGPEFLTYFQNEAQLDKSGLPSDRFFAERPEGSVSTLKIQRTQQEDSAVYLCASSLGYRDEQYFGPGTRLTVT.